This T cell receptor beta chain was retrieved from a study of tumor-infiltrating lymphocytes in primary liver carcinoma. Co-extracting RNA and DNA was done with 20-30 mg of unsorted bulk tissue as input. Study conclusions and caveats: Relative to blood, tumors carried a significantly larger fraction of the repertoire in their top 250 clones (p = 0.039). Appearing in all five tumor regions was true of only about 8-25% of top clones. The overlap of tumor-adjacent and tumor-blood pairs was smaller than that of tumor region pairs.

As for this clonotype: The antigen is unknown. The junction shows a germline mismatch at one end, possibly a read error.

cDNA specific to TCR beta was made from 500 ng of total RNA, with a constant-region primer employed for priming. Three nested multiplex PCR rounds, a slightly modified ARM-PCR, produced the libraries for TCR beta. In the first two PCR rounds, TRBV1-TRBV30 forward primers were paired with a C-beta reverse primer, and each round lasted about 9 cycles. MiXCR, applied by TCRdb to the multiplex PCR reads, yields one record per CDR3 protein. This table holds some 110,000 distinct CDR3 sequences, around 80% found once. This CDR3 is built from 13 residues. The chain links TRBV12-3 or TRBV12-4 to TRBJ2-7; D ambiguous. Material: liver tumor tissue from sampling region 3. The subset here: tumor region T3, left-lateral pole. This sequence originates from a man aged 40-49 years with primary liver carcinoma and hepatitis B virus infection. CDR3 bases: TGTGCCAGCAGTTACACCCGTTCCTACGAGCAGCAATTC. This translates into CASSYTRSYEQQF.